Included here is one T cell receptor beta chain sequence, with context. TCRdb reprocessed the 5' RACE reads and keeps a single row for each CDR3 protein, giving no DNA. This sample's table has some 400,000 distinct CDR3 sequences. This sample is part of a study of monozygotic twins with inflammatory bowel disease. The CDR3 sequence is 11 residues long. The germline CDR1 and CDR2 sequences are PRHDT and FYEKMQ (reference sequence). The genes are TRBV13 and TRBJ1-6. The sequence came from a human donor with ulcerative colitis or Crohn's disease, or a healthy co-twin of an affected twin (not recorded which). Sequences were obtained from blood. The CDR3 region is CASSFRDKLHF. Complete variable domain (other parts from reference TRBV13 and TRBJ1-6): AAGVIQSPRHLIKEKRETATLKCYPIPRHDTVYWYQQGPGQDPQFLISFYEKMQSDKGSIPDRFSAQQFSDYHSELNMSSLELGDSALYFCASSFRDKLHFGNGTRLTVT.